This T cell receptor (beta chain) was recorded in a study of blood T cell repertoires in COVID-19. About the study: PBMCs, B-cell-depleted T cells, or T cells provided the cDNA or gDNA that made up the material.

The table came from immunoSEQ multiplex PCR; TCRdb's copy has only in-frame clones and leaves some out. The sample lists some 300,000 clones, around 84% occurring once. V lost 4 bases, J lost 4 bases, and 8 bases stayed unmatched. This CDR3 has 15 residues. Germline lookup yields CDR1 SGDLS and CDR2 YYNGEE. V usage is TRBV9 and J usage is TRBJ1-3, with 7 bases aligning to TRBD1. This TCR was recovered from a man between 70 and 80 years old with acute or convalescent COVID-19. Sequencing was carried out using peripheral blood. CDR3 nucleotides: TGTGCCAGCAGCTTCTCTGGGACAGACGGAAACACCATATATTTT. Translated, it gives CASSFSGTDGNTIYF.